The source of this TCR beta chain is a study of cytomegalovirus exposure and HLA in healthy donors. Study as a whole: Later, an analysis reported that the roughly 120 validation repertoires had used the same platform as the approximately 690 first-cohort repertoires.

Sequencing used immunoSEQ multiplex PCR; TCRdb keeps in-frame clones, though not all of them. The sample yields about 360,000 clones, roughly 90% seen once. The germline V gene encodes CDR1 SQVTM and CDR2 ANQGSEA. The CDR3 is 16 amino acids. Between the trimmed V and J ends, which lost 4 bases and 6 bases, there was a span of 22 bases. V and J are TRBV29-1 and TRBJ2-1; tentative D call: TRBD1 (6 bases). The source is a woman aged 18-30 years in good health and CMV-seronegative. The sample comprised PBMCs. The CDR3 spells CSVGAWDLQGGNEQFF. The CDR3 DNA reads as TGCAGCGTTGGGGCCTGGGACCTTCAAGGGGGCAATGAGCAGTTCTTC.